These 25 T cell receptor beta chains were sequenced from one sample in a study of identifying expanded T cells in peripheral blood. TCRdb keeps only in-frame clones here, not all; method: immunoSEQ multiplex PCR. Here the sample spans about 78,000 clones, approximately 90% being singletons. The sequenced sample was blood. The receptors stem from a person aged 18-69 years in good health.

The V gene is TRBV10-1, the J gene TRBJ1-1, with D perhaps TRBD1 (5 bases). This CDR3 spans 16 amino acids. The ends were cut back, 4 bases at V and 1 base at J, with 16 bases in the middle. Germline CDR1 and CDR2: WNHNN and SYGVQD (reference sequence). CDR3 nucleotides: TGCGCCAGCAGTGCCGGGACTGCCAAAAAGAACACTGAAGCTTTCTTT. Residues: CASSAGTAKKNTEAFF.

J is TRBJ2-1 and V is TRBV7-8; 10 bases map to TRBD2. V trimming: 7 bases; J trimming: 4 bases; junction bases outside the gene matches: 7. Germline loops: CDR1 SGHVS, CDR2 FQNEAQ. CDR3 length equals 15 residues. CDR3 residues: CASKERGGGYNEQFF. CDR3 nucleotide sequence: TGTGCCAGCAAAGAGCGGGGGGGCGGATACAATGAGCAGTTCTTC. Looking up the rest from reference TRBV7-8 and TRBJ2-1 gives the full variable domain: GAGVSQSPRYKVAKRGQDVALRCDPISGHVSLFWYQQALGQGPEFLTYFQNEAQLDKSGLPSDRFFAERPEGSVSTLKIQRTQQEDSAVYLCASKERGGGYNEQFFGPGTRLTVL.

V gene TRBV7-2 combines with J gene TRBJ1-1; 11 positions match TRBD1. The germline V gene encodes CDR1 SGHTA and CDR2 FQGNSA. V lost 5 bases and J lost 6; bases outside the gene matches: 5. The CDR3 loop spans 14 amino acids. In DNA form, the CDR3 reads TGTGCCAGCAGCCCGGGACAGGGGGTATCTGAAGCTTTCTTT. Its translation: CASSPGQGVSEAFF.

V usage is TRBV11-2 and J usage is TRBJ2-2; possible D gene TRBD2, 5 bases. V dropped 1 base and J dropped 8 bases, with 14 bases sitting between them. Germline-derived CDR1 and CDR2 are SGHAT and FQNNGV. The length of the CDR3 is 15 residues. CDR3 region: CASSLGTPGGGELFF. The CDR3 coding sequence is TGTGCCAGCAGCTTAGGGACTCCTGGAGGAGGGGAGCTGTTTTTT.

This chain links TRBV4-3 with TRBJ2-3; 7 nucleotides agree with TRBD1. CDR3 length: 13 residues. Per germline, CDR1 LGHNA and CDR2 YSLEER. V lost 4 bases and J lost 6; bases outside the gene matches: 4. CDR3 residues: CASSLTGSDTQYF. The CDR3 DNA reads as TGCGCCAGCAGCCTGACAGGGTCGGATACGCAGTATTTT.

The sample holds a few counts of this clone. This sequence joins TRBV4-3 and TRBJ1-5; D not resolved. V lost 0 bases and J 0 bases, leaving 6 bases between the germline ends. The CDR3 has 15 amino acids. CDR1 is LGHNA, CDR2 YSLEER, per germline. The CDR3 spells CASSQDWGSNQPQHF. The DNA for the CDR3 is TGCGCCAGCAGCCAAGATTGGGGTAGCAATCAGCCCCAGCATTTT.

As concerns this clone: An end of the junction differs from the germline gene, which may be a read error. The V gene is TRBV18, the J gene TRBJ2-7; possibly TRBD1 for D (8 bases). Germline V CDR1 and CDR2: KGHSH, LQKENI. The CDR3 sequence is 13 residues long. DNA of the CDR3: TGTGCCAGCTCCCCACAGGGGGGGCTCGAGCAGTACTTC. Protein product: CASSPQGGLEQYF.

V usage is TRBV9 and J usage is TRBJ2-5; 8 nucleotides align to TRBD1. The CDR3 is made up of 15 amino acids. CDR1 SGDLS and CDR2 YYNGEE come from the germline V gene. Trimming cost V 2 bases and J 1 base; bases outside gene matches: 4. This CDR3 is CASSVTGQGQETQYF. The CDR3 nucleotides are TGTGCCAGCAGCGTCACCGGACAGGGCCAAGAGACCCAGTACTTC.

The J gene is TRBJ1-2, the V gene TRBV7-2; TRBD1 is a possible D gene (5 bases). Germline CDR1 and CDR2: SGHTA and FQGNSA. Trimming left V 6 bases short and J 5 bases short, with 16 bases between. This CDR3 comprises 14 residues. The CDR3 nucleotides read TGTGCCAGCAGTTCAGGGCGGGTTGGGTATGGCTACACCTTC. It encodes CASSSGRVGYGYTF.

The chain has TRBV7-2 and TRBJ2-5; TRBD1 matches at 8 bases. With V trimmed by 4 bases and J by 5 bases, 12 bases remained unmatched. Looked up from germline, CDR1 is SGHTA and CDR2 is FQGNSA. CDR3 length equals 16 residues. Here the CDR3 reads CASSSTRTGPRETQYF. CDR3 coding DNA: TGTGCCAGCAGCTCTACTCGGACAGGGCCGCGGGAGACCCAGTACTTC.

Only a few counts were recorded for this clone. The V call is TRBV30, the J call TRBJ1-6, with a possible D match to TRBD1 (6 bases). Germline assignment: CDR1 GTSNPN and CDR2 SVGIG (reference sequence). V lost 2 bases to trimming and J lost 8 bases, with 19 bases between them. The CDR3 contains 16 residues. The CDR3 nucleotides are TGTGCCTGGAGTCGGTCAAATGGACAGATCCATTCACCCCTCCACTTT. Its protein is CAWSRSNGQIHSPLHF.

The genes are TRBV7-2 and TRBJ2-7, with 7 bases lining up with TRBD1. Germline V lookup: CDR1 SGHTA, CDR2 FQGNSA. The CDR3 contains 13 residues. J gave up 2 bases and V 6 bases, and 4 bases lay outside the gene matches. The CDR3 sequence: CASSWTGAYEQYF. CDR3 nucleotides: TGTGCCAGCAGTTGGACAGGCGCCTACGAGCAGTACTTC.

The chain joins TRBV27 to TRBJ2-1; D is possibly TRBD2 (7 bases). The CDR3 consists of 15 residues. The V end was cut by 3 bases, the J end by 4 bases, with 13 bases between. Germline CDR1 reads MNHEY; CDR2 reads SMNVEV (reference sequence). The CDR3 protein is CASSLGGGRYNEQFF. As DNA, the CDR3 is TGTGCCAGCAGTTTGGGGGGCGGGAGATACAATGAGCAGTTCTTC.

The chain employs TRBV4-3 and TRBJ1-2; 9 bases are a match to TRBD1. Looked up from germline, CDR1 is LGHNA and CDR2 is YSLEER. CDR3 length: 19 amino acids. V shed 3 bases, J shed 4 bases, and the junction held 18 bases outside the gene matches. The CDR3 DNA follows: TGCGCCAGCAGCCAGGACTACGGGACAGGGCCCAAAAAACCCTATGGCTACACCTTC. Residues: CASSQDYGTGPKKPYGYTF.

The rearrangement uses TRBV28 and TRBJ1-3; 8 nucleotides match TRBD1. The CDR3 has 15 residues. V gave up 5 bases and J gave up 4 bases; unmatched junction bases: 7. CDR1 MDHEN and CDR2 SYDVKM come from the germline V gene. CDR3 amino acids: CASSMDRAKGNTIYF. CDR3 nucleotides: TGTGCCAGCAGTATGGACAGGGCGAAGGGAAACACCATATATTTT.

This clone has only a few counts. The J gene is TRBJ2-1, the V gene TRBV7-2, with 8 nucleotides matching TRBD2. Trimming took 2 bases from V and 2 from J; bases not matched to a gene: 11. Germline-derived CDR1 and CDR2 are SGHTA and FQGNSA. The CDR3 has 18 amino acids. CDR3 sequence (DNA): TGTGCCAGCAGCTTAAATCCCTACGGCGGGGGGACCTACAATGAGCAGTTCTTC. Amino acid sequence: CASSLNPYGGGTYNEQFF.

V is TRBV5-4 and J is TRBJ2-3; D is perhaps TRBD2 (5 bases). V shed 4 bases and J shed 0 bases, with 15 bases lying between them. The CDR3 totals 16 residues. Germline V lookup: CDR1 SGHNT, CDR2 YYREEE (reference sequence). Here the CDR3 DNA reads TGTGCCAGCAGCCGAAATTCCCTAGCAAGCACAGATACGCAGTATTTT. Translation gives CASSRNSLASTDTQYF.

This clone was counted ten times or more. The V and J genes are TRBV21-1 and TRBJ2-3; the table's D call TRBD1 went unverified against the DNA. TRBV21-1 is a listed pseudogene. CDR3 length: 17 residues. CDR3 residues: CASSKASITGFPDTQYF. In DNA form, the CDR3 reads TGTGCCAGCAGCAAAGCAAGTATAACAGGGTTCCCAGATACGCAGTATTTT.

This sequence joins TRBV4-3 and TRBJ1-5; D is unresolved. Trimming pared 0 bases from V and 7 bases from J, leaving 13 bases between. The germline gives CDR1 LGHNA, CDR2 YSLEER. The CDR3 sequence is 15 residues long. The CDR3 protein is CASSQDKSTKQPQHF. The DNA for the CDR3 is TGCGCCAGCAGCCAAGACAAATCGACGAAACAGCCCCAGCATTTT.

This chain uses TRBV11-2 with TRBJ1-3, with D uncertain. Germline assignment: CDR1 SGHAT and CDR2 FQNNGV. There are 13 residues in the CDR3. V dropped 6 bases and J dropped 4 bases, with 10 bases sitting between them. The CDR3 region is CASSRISGNTIYF. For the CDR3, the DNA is TGTGCCAGCAGTCGGATTTCGGGAAACACCATATATTTT.

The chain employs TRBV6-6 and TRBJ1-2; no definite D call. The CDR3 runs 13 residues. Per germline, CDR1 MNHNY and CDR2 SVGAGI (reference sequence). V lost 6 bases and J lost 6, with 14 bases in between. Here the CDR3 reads CASRSGFVNGYTF. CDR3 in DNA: TGTGCCAGCAGATCGGGGTTCGTGAATGGCTACACCTTC.

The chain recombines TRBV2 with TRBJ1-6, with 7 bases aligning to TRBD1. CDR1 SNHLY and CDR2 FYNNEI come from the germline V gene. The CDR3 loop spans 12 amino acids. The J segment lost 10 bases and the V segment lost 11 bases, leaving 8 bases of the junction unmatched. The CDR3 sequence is CAGRTGGSPLHF. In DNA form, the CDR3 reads TGTGCCGGCCGGACAGGCGGCTCACCCCTCCACTTT.

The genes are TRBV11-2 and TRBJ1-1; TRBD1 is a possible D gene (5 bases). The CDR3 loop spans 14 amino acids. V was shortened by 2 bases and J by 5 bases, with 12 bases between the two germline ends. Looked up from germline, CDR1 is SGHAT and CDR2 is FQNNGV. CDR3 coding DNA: TGTGCCAGCAGCTTAACGGGGTGGGGGACTGAAGCTTTCTTT. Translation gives CASSLTGWGTEAFF.

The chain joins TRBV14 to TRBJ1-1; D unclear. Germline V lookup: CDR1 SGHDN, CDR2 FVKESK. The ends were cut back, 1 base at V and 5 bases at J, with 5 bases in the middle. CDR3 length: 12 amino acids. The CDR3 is CASSQVETEAFF. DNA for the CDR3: TGTGCCAGCAGCCAAGTCGAGACTGAAGCTTTCTTT. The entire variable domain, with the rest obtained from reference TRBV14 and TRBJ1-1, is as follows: EAGVTQFPSHSVIEKGQTVTLRCDPISGHDNLYWYRRVMGKEIKFLLHFVKESKQDESGMPNNRFLAERTGGTYSTLKVQPAELEDSGVYFCASSQVETEAFFGQGTRLTVV.

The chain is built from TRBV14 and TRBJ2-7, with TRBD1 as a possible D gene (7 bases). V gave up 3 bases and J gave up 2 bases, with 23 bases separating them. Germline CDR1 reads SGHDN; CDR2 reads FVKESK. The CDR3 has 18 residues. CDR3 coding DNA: TGTGCCAGCAGCCATAAGGGCAGGGGGGCCCGGCTTACCTACGAGCAGTACTTC. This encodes CASSHKGRGARLTYEQYF.